Listed here is a single T cell receptor beta chain. The data were taken from a study of blood T cell repertoires in COVID-19. The CDR3 spans 13 residues. Germline CDR1 reads SQVTM; CDR2 reads ANQGSEA. Germline trimming cut 2 bases from V and 7 bases from J; bases unmatched to any gene: 7. Produced via immunoSEQ multiplex PCR; TCRdb's table is partial and in-frame only. The top ten hold approximately 3.3% of the sample, which has 150,000 to 200,000 clones, roughly 89% seen once. This chain joins TRBV29-1 and TRBJ2-5, with 7 bases matching TRBD1. The sequencing input was peripheral blood. The sequence was collected from a young man with active or convalescent COVID-19. This CDR3 reads CSVELRQGGTQYF. CDR3 coding DNA: TGCAGCGTTGAACTCCGACAGGGTGGGACCCAGTACTTC.